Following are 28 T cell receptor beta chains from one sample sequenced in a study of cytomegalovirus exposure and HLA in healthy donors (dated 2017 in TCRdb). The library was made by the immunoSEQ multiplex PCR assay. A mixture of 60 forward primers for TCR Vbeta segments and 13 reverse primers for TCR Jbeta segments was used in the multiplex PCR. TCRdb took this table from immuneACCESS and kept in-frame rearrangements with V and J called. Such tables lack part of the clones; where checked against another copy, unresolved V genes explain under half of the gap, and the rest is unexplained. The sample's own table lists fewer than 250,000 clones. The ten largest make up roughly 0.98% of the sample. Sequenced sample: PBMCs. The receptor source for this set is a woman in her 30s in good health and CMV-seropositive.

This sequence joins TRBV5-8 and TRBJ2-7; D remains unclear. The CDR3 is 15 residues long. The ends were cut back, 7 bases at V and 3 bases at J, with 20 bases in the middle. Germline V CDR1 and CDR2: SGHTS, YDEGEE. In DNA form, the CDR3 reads TGTGCCAGCCCCTATGGCCACTACCGAGACTACGAGCAGTACTTC. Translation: CASPYGHYRDYEQYF.

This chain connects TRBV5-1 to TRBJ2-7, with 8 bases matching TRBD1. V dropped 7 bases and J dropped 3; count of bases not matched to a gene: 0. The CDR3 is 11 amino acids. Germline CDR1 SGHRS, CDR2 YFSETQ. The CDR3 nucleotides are TGCGCCAGCGGACAGGGCTACGAGCAGTACTTC. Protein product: CASGQGYEQYF.

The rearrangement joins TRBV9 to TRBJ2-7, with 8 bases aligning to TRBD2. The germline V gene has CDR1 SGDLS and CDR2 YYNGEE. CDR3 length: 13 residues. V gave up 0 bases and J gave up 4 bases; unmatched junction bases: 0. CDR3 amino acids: CASSVGLAYEQYF. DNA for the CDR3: TGTGCCAGCAGCGTAGGACTAGCGTACGAGCAGTACTTC.

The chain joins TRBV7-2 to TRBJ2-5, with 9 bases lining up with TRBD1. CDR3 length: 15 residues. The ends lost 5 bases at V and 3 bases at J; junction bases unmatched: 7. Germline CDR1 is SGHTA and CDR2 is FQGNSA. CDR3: CASSPGGQGKETQYF. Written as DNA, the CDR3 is TGTGCCAGCAGCCCCGGGGGACAGGGCAAAGAGACCCAGTACTTC.

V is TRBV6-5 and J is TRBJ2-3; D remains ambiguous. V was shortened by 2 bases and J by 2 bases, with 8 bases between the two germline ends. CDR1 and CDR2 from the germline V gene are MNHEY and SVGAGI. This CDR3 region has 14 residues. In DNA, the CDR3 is TGTGCCAGCAGTTACGGCAGAAACACAGATACGCAGTATTTT. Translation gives CASSYGRNTDTQYF.

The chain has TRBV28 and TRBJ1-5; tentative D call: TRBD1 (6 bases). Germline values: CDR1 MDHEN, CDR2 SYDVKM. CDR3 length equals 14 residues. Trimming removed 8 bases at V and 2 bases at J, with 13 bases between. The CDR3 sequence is CASGTGMGNQPQHF. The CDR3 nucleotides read TGTGCCAGCGGTACAGGGATGGGCAATCAGCCCCAGCATTTT.

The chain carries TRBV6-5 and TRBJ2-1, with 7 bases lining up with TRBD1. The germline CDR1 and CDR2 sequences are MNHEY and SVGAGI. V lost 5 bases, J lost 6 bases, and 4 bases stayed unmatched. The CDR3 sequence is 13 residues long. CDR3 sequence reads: CASSQYRGNEQFF. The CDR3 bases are TGTGCCAGCAGTCAATACAGGGGCAATGAGCAGTTCTTC.

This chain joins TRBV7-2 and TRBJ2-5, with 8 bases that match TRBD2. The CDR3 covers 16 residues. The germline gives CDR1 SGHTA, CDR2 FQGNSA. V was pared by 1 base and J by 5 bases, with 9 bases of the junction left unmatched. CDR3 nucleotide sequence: TGTGCCAGCAGCTTAGTTAGCGGGGAACGTTGGGAGACCCAGTACTTC. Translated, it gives CASSLVSGERWETQYF.

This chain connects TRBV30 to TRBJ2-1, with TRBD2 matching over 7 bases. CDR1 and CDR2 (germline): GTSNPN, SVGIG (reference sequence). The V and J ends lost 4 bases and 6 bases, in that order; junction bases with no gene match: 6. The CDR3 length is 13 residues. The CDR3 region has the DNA TGTGCCTGGAAGAGCGGGATCAGCAATGAGCAGTTCTTC. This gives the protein CAWKSGISNEQFF.

The CDR3 nucleotides read TGCGCCAGCAGCCCCCGGGGGGGGCCGACAGATACGCAGTATTTT. Its protein product is CASSPRGGPTDTQYF. The gene calls are TRBV5-1 and TRBJ2-3; 8 bases agree with TRBD2. Germline V lookup: CDR1 SGHRS, CDR2 YFSETQ. The CDR3 extends over 15 amino acids. J gave up 3 bases and V 4 bases, and 7 bases lay outside the gene matches.

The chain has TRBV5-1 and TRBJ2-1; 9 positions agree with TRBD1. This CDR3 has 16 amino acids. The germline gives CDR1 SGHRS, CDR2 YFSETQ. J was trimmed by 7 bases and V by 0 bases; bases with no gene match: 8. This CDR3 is CASSLAPQGADNEQFF. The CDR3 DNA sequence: TGCGCCAGCAGCTTGGCACCACAGGGGGCGGATAATGAGCAGTTCTTC.

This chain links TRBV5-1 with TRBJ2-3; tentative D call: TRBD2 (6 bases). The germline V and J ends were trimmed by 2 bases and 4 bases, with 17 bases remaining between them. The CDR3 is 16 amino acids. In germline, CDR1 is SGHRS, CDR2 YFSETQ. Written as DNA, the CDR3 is TGCGCCAGCAGCTTTTCTTACCGGGGGACCGCAGATACGCAGTATTTT. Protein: CASSFSYRGTADTQYF.

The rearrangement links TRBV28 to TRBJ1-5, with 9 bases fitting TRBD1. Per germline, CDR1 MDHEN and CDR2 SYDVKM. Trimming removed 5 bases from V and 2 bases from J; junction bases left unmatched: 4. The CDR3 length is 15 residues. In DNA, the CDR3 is TGTGCCAGCAGTACACAGGGGGCTGGCAATCAGCCCCAGCATTTT. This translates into CASSTQGAGNQPQHF.

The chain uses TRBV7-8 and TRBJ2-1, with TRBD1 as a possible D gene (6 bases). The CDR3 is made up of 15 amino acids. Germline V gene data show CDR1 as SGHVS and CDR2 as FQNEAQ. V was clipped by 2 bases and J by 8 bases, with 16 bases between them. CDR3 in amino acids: CASSLRRDKAHEQFF. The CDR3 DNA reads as TGTGCCAGCAGCTTACGCCGGGACAAAGCCCATGAGCAGTTCTTC.

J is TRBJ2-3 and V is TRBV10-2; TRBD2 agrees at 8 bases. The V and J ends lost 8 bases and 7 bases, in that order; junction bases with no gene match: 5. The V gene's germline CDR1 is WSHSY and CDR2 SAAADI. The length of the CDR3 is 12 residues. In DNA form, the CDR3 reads TGCGCCAGCGCTCGGGGGGGTCATACGCAGTATTTT. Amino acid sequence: CASARGGHTQYF.

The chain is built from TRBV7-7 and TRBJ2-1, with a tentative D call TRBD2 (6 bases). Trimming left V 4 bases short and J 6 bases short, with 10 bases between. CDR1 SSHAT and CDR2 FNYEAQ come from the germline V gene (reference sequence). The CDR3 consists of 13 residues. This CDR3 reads CASSWGGRNEQFF. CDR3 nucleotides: TGTGCCAGCAGCTGGGGAGGACGCAATGAGCAGTTCTTC.

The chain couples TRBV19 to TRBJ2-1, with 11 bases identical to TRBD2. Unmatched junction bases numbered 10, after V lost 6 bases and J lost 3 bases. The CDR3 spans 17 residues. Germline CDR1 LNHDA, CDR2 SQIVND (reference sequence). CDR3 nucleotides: TGTGCCAGTAGCCTCGACGTCGGACTAGCGGGCTACAATGAGCAGTTCTTC. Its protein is CASSLDVGLAGYNEQFF. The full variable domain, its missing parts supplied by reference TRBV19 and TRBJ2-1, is DGGITQSPKYLFRKEGQNVTLSCEQNLNHDAMYWYRQDPGQGLRLIYYSQIVNDFQKGDIAEGYSVSREKKESFPLTVTSAQKNPTAFYLCASSLDVGLAGYNEQFFGPGTRLTVL.

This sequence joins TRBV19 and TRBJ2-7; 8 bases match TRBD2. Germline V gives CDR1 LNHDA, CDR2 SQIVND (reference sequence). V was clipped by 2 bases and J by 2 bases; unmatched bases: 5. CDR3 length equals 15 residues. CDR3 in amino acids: CASSITLAVTYEQYF. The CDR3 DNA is TGTGCCAGTAGTATAACACTAGCGGTAACCTACGAGCAGTACTTC.

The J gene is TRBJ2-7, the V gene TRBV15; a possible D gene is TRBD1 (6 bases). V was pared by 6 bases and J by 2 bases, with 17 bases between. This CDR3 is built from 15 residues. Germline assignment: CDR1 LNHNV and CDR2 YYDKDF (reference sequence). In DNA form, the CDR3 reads TGTGCCACCAGTATTAACCGGGACATAGCCTACGAGCAGTACTTC. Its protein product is CATSINRDIAYEQYF.

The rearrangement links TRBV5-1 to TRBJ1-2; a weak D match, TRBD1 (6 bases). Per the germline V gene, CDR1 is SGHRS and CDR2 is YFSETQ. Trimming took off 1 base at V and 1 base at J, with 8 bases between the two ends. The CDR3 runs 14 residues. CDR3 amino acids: CASSLTGNNYGYTF. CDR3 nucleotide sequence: TGCGCCAGCAGCTTGACAGGGAATAACTATGGCTACACCTTC.

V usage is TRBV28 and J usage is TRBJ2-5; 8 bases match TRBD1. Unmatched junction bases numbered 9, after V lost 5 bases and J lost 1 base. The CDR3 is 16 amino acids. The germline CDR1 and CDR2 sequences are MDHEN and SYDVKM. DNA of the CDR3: TGTGCCAGCAGTCCACGACAGGGGCCCCCCCAAGAGACCCAGTACTTC. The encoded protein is CASSPRQGPPQETQYF.

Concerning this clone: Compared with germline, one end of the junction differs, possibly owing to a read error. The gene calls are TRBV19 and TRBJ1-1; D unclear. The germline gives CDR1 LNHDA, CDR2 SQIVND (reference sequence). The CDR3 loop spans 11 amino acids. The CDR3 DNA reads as TGTGCCAGTGGTATAGCAGGAACCGCTTTCTTT. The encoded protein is CASGIAGTAFF.

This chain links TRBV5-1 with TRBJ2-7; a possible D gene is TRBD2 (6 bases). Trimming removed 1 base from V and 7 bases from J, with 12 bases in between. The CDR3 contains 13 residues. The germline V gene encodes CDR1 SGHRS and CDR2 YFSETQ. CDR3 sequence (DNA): TGCGCCAGCAGCTTGTGGGGGGTGGGTGAGCAGTACTTC. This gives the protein CASSLWGVGEQYF. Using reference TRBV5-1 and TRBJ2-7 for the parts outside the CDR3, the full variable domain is KAGVTQTPRYLIKTRGQQVTLSCSPISGHRSVSWYQQTPGQGLQFLFEYFSETQRNKGNFPGRFSGRQFSNSRSEMNVSTLELGDSALYLCASSLWGVGEQYFGPGTRLTVT.

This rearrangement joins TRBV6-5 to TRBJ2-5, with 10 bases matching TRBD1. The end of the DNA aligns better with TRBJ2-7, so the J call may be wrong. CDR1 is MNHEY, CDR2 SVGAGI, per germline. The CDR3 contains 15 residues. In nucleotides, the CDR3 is TGTGCCAGCAGCCCCGGGACAGGGGACTCCTACGAGCAGTACTTC. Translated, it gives CASSPGTGDSYEQYF.

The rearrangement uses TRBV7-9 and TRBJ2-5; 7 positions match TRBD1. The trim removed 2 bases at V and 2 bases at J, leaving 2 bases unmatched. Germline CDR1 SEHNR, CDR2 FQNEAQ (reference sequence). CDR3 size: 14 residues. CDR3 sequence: CASSLNRGQETQYF. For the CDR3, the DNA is TGTGCCAGCAGCTTAAACAGGGGACAAGAGACCCAGTACTTC.

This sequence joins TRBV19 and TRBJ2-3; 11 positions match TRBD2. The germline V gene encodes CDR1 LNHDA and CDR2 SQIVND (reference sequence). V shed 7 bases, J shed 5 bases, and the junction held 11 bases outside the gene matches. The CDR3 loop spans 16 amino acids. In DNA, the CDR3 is TGTGCCAGTAAGGTTAGCGGGGGGGCCGTTGAAGATACGCAGTATTTT. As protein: CASKVSGGAVEDTQYF.

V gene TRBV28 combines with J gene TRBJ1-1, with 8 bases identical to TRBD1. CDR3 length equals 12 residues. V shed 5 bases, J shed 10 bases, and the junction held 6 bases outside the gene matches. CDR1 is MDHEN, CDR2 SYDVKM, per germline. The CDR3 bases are TGTGCCAGCAGTCAGCTAGACAGGGGAGCTTTCTTT. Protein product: CASSQLDRGAFF.

The CDR3 DNA reads TGTGCCAGCCGAGGGAGGTACGAGCAGTACTTC. Translation: CASRGRYEQYF. This sequence joins TRBV13 and TRBJ2-7; the D gene is possibly TRBD2 (6 bases). Per the germline V gene, CDR1 is PRHDT and CDR2 is FYEKMQ (reference sequence). The CDR3 is 11 amino acids. V lost 8 bases, J lost 4 bases, and 9 bases lay in between.